These 12 T cell receptor beta chains came from one sample sequenced in a study of blood T cell repertoires in COVID-19. Only in-frame clones appear in the TCRdb table, and some are missing; sequencing was by immunoSEQ multiplex PCR. Counted here are 200,000 to 250,000 clones, approximately 86% occurring once; the ten biggest clones make up approximately 3%. Material: peripheral blood. The receptors stem from a woman younger than 45 who had recovered from COVID-19.

CDR3 region: CASSDSLGGGIQYF. DNA of the CDR3: TGCGCCAGCAGTGACTCCCTGGGGGGGGGCATTCAGTACTTC. The J gene is TRBJ2-4, the V gene TRBV10-2, with 7 bases lining up with TRBD2. The CDR3 totals 14 residues. CDR1 and CDR2 from the germline V gene are WSHSY and SAAADI. J lost 9 bases, V lost 3 bases, and 8 bases had no gene match.

V gene TRBV27 combines with J gene TRBJ1-5; 7 bases align to TRBD1. The CDR3 length is 16 residues. V lost 5 bases, J lost 7 bases, and 14 bases stayed unmatched. From germline, CDR1 is MNHEY and CDR2 SMNVEV (reference sequence). The CDR3 bases are TGTGCCAGCAGTCGACTCGACAGGGCGGTACGGCAGCCCCAGCATTTT. The encoded protein is CASSRLDRAVRQPQHF.

The V call is TRBV7-2, the J call TRBJ1-4, with D perhaps matching TRBD1 (6 bases). This CDR3 is 14 amino acids long. Germline CDR1 reads SGHTA; CDR2 reads FQGNSA. V was cut by 7 bases and J by 5 bases, with 14 bases left in between. The DNA for the CDR3 is TGTGCCAGCACCGCGGGGGGCTTAAATGAAAAACTGTTTTTT. Its translation is CASTAGGLNEKLFF.

In this sample, this clone turned up once. In the same sample, other DNA sequences code for this CDR3. The chain carries TRBV7-3 and TRBJ1-1, with 9 bases matching TRBD1. The V gene end was trimmed by 3 bases and the J gene end by 5 bases; junction bases not matched to a gene: 1. This CDR3 is 13 amino acids long. The germline gives CDR1 SGHTA, CDR2 FQGTGA. CDR3 sequence reads: CASSLTGGTEAFF. The CDR3 region has the DNA TGTGCCAGCAGCTTGACAGGGGGAACTGAAGCTTTCTTT.

V is TRBV5-4 and J is TRBJ2-5; the match to TRBD1 covers 9 bases. V shed 0 bases and J 2 bases; nucleotides not matched to a gene: 5. CDR1 and CDR2 (germline): SGHNT, YYREEE (reference sequence). CDR3 length equals 16 residues. CDR3 nucleotides: TGTGCCAGCAGCTTGGAACAGGGGGCAGGACAAGAGACCCAGTACTTC. This codes for CASSLEQGAGQETQYF.

The V call is TRBV12-3 or TRBV12-4, the J call TRBJ1-1, with 8 bases matching TRBD1. The ends lost 6 bases at V and 5 bases at J; junction bases unmatched: 5. This CDR3 region has 13 residues. The CDR3 loop is CASRYRGGTEAFF. The CDR3 DNA reads as TGTGCCAGCAGGTACAGGGGGGGGACTGAAGCTTTCTTT.

The V gene is TRBV27, the J gene TRBJ1-5, with TRBD1 as a possible D gene (5 bases). This CDR3 is built from 14 residues. Germline CDR1 MNHEY, CDR2 SMNVEV (reference sequence). Trimming left V 0 bases short and J 4 bases short, with 7 bases between. The CDR3 reads CASSLSSGNQPQHF. CDR3 DNA sequence: TGTGCCAGCAGTTTATCATCAGGGAATCAGCCCCAGCATTTT.

This clone has just one count. The genes are TRBV3-1 (or the pseudogene TRBV3-2) and TRBJ2-5; 15 positions match TRBD2. The CDR3 extends over 19 amino acids. J gave up 6 bases and V 3 bases, and 14 bases lay outside the gene matches. Germline V gene lookup returns CDR1 LGHDT and CDR2 YNNKEL (reference sequence). The CDR3 spells CASSHKVRTSGGAIKTQYF. For the CDR3, the DNA is TGTGCCAGCAGCCACAAAGTTAGGACTAGCGGGGGGGCCATAAAGACCCAGTACTTC.

The rearrangement links TRBV30 to TRBJ2-7, with D unclear. Trimming took 0 bases from V and 5 from J, leaving 14 bases between them. Germline V gene sequence: CDR1 GTSNPN, CDR2 SVGIG (reference sequence). The CDR3 consists of 14 residues. DNA for the CDR3: TGTGCCTGGAGTGTAATACCCCGCGCAAACGAGCAGTACTTC. Its translation: CAWSVIPRANEQYF.

The rearrangement links TRBV29-1 to TRBJ1-2; weak D call: TRBD1 (6 bases). Deletions cut 7 bases from V and 4 bases from J, with 13 bases between. The germline V gene has CDR1 SQVTM and CDR2 ANQGSEA. The CDR3 spans 12 residues. The CDR3 nucleotides read TGCAGCGCTGACAGGTTAGGCTATGGCTACACCTTC. The encoded protein is CSADRLGYGYTF.

This clone was counted between two and nine times. This sequence joins TRBV18 and TRBJ2-1; TRBD2 aligns across 7 bases. The germline V gene encodes CDR1 KGHSH and CDR2 LQKENI. The CDR3 has 15 amino acids. J was trimmed by 5 bases and V by 0 bases; bases with no gene match: 4. The CDR3 sequence is CASSPPPSGDNEQFF. The CDR3 DNA sequence: TGTGCCAGCTCACCACCGCCTAGCGGCGACAATGAGCAGTTCTTC.

The chain employs TRBV7-2 and TRBJ2-1; 7 bases are shared with TRBD1. V dropped 7 bases and J dropped 4; count of bases not matched to a gene: 10. CDR3 size: 15 residues. CDR1 and CDR2 (germline): SGHTA, FQGNSA. In DNA, the CDR3 is TGTGCCAGCACCCAGACAGGGTTTTCGTACAATGAGCAGTTCTTC. It translates to CASTQTGFSYNEQFF.